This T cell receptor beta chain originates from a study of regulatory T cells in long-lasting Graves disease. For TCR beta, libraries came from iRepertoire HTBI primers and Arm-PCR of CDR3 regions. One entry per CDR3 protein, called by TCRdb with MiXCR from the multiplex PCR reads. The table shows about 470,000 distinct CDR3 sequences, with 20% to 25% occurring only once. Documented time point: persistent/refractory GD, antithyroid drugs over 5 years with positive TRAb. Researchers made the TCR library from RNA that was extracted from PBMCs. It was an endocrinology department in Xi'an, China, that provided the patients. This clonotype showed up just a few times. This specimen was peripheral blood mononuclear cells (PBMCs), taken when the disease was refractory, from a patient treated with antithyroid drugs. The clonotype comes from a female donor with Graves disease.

The CDR3 coding sequence is TGTGCCAGCAGCGTTATTCGGGAAGGGACGGGCTACACCTTC. Its protein product is CASSVIREGTGYTF. The rearrangement uses TRBV9 and TRBJ1-2; TRBD1 is a possible D gene (5 bases). V was clipped by 2 bases and J by 8 bases, with 16 bases between them. Germline loops: CDR1 SGDLS, CDR2 YYNGEE. The CDR3 runs to 14 residues.